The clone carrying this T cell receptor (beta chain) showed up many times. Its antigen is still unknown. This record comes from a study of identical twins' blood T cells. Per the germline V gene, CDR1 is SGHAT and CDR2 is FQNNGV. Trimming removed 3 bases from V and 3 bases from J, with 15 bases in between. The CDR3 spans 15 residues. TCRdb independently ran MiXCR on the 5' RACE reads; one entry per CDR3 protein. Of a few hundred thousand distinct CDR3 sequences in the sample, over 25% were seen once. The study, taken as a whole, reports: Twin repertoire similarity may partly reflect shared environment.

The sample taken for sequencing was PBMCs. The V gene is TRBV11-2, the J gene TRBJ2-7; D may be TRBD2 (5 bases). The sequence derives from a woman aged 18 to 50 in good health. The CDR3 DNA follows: TGTGCCAGCAGCTTCCTCCCGGGAAACAACTACGAGCAGTACTTC. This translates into CASSFLPGNNYEQYF.